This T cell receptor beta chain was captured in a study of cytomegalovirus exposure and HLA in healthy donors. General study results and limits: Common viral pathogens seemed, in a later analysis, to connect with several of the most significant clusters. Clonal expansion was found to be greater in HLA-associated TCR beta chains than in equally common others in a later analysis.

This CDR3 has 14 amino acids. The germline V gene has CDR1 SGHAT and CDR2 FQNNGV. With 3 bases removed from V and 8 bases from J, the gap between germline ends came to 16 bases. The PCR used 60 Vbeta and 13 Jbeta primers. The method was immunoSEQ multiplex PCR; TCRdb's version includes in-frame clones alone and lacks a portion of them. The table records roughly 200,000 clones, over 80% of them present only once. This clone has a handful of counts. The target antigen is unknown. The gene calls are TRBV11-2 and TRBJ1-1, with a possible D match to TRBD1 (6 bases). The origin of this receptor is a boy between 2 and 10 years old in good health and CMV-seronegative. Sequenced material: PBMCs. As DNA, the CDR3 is TGTGCCAGCAGCTTTGGGCGCACTGACAGGGAAGCTTTCTTT. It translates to CASSFGRTDREAFF.